The 15 T cell receptor beta chains presented below share a single source sample, sequenced in a study of beta chain features in type 1 diabetes. Regarding the study as a whole: TCRB CDR3 length was moderately but significantly reduced in all four CD4+ subsets of Type 1 diabetes patients.

These receptors have no known antigen. Expressed TCRB transcripts got sequenced, as all isolated RNA was reverse transcribed. Assay: immunoSEQ multiplex PCR; the TCRdb copy retains only in-frame clones and omits some. The data hold some 190,000 clones, with 7.8% observed a single time. Material for sequencing was central memory CD4+ T cells from blood. The receptors here all came from a woman in her thirties or forties with type 1 diabetes.

In its sample, this clone was seen a few times. The genes are TRBV19 and TRBJ2-7, with 11 bases fitting TRBD2. Germline CDR1 is LNHDA and CDR2 is SQIVND (reference sequence). With 4 bases clipped from V and 2 bases from J, the junction kept 10 bases outside the gene matches. The CDR3 spans 17 residues. The CDR3: CASSRASGRPEPYEQYF. DNA of the CDR3: TGTGCCAGTAGTAGAGCTAGCGGGAGGCCCGAACCCTACGAGCAGTACTTC.

The gene calls are TRBV27 and TRBJ1-1; 7 bases are shared with TRBD1. The CDR3 loop spans 16 amino acids. The J segment lost 5 bases and the V segment lost 5 bases, leaving 14 bases of the junction unmatched. CDR1 MNHEY and CDR2 SMNVEV come from the germline V gene (reference sequence). This chain's CDR3 is CASSTTTTGWTTEAFF. For the CDR3, the DNA is TGTGCCAGCAGTACTACGACGACAGGGTGGACTACTGAAGCTTTCTTT.

V usage is TRBV7-3 and J usage is TRBJ2-1; 12 bases align to TRBD2. V gave up 3 bases and J gave up 8 bases; unmatched junction bases: 5. The CDR3 spans 15 residues. Germline V CDR1 and CDR2: SGHTA, FQGTGA. The CDR3 coding sequence is TGTGCCAGCAGCTTCCTGACTAGCGGGAGTTATGAGCAGTTCTTC. As protein: CASSFLTSGSYEQFF.

The chain links TRBV7-2 to TRBJ2-7; D is perhaps TRBD1 (7 bases). Germline V gives CDR1 SGHTA, CDR2 FQGNSA. CDR3 length: 15 residues. Trimming cost V 6 bases and J 9 bases, with 24 bases left between them. The CDR3 is CASSPESGGRVLQYF. For the CDR3, the DNA is TGTGCCAGCAGTCCAGAATCAGGGGGGAGAGTTTTGCAGTACTTC.

The chain is built from TRBV27 and TRBJ1-2; 11 nucleotides align to TRBD1. The V gene's germline CDR1 is MNHEY and CDR2 SMNVEV (reference sequence). V gave up 9 bases and J gave up 7 bases; unmatched junction bases: 4. This CDR3 contains 12 residues. The CDR3: CASTGTGGGYTF. The CDR3 DNA follows: TGTGCCAGTACTGGGACAGGGGGTGGCTACACCTTC.

Only a few counts were recorded for this clone. The rearrangement joins TRBV7-2 to TRBJ2-7, with 7 nucleotides matching TRBD2. Germline V CDR1 and CDR2: SGHTA, FQGNSA. V dropped 1 base and J dropped 6; count of bases not matched to a gene: 9. The CDR3 is 15 amino acids. In DNA form, the CDR3 reads TGTGCCAGCAGCTTAGACCGCGGGAGCTGGGGCGAGCAGTACTTC. Its protein product is CASSLDRGSWGEQYF.

Only a few counts were recorded for this clone. The chain links TRBV28 to TRBJ1-1; unclear D gene. Germline V lookup: CDR1 MDHEN, CDR2 SYDVKM. CDR3 length: 14 residues. Deletions cut 4 bases from V and 1 base from J, with 10 bases between. CDR3 nucleotide sequence: TGTGCCAGCAGTTCGTCCGGAGCGAACACTGAAGCTTTCTTT. It encodes CASSSSGANTEAFF.

Turning to this clone: Other DNA sequences in the sample encode the same CDR3. The chain employs TRBV5-4 and TRBJ2-7; TRBD2 matches at 7 bases. There are 14 residues in the CDR3. Germline loops: CDR1 SGHNT, CDR2 YYREEE (reference sequence). The ends lost 1 base at V and 3 bases at J; junction bases unmatched: 4. The CDR3, as DNA: TGTGCCAGCAGCTTGCCTGGGGGGGACTACGAGCAGTACTTC. Encoded protein: CASSLPGGDYEQYF.

V gene TRBV5-1 combines with J gene TRBJ2-7; 11 bases match TRBD1. The CDR3 totals 15 residues. After removal of 3 bases from V and 3 bases from J, the junction contained 5 bases not matched to a gene. CDR1 SGHRS and CDR2 YFSETQ come from the germline V gene. This CDR3 reads CASSSGGTGGYEQYF. The CDR3 coding sequence is TGCGCCAGCAGCTCGGGGGGGACAGGGGGCTACGAGCAGTACTTC. Drawing the rest from reference TRBV5-1 and TRBJ2-7, the complete variable domain is KAGVTQTPRYLIKTRGQQVTLSCSPISGHRSVSWYQQTPGQGLQFLFEYFSETQRNKGNFPGRFSGRQFSNSRSEMNVSTLELGDSALYLCASSSGGTGGYEQYFGPGTRLTVT.

This chain links TRBV6-5 with TRBJ2-1; TRBD2 might be the D (5 bases). Trimming removed 6 bases from V and 0 bases from J, with 12 bases in between. CDR1 and CDR2 (germline): MNHEY, SVGAGI. This CDR3 contains 15 residues. CDR3 sequence: CASRDSSSSYNEQFF. The DNA of the CDR3 is TGTGCCAGCAGGGACTCTAGCAGCTCCTACAATGAGCAGTTCTTC.

This clone was observed a handful of times. The chain joins TRBV9 to TRBJ2-2; 7 bases are shared with TRBD2. V was clipped by 6 bases and J by 5 bases; unmatched bases: 13. Germline assignment: CDR1 SGDLS and CDR2 YYNGEE. The CDR3 has 16 residues. In DNA form, the CDR3 reads TGTGCCAGCACCCTCTCGCTGGGGAGGGGTACCGGGGAGCTGTTTTTT. Translation gives CASTLSLGRGTGELFF.

The V call is TRBV7-3, the J call TRBJ2-1, with TRBD1 matching 9 bases. In germline, CDR1 is SGHTA, CDR2 FQGTGA. V lost 5 bases, J lost 10 bases, and 9 bases stayed unmatched. The CDR3 sequence is 14 residues long. CDR3: CASSPWTGDREQFF. DNA of the CDR3: TGTGCCAGCAGCCCTTGGACAGGGGACCGCGAGCAGTTCTTC.

There are a few counts of this clone. The genes are TRBV28 and TRBJ2-3; a weak D match, TRBD2 (5 bases). The CDR3 spans 11 residues. Germline V gene lookup returns CDR1 MDHEN and CDR2 SYDVKM. Trimming cost V 6 bases and J 5 bases, with 6 bases left between them. As DNA, the CDR3 is TGTGCCAGCAGGGGAGTAGATACGCAGTATTTT. This gives the protein CASRGVDTQYF.

V gene TRBV18 combines with J gene TRBJ2-7; 8 bases map to TRBD1. The CDR3 is made up of 17 amino acids. V shed 4 bases, J shed 3 bases, and the junction held 14 bases outside the gene matches. CDR1 and CDR2 (germline): KGHSH, LQKENI. In nucleotides, the CDR3 is TGTGCCAGCTCACTTATCCCCAGGGGGCGAGAGGGCTACGAGCAGTACTTC. Residues: CASSLIPRGREGYEQYF. Together with reference TRBV18 and TRBJ2-7, the CDR3 gives the full variable domain: NAGVMQNPRHLVRRRGQEARLRCSPMKGHSHVYWYRQLPEEGLKFMVYLQKENIIDESGMPKERFSAEFPKEGPSILRIQQVVRGDSAAYFCASSLIPRGREGYEQYFGPGTRLTVT.

This clone was recorded a few times. DNA for the CDR3: TGTGCCAGCAGCCAAGATCCAGCAGGGGAGCAGTTCTTC. Translated, it gives CASSQDPAGEQFF. The rearrangement links TRBV14 to TRBJ2-1, with D perhaps TRBD1 (5 bases). Germline CDR1 is SGHDN and CDR2 is FVKESK. The V end was cut by 0 bases, the J end by 10 bases, with 10 bases between. This CDR3 has 13 residues.